What follows is one T cell receptor (beta chain) and its context. Its antigen is currently not known. Nothing much larger sits one base from this clone, and base qualities are not available. The donors were healthy, HIV-negative adults who had no recently reported acute infections or vaccinations. Every donor was a Caucasian adult living in Nashville, Tennessee, USA. CD4+ T cells were enriched by magnetic negative selection, after which naive cells were positively selected on CD45RA and the negative fraction was taken as the memory subset. Blood was obtained by leukapheresis, after which PBMCs were separated by Ficoll-Histopaque density gradient centrifugation and cryopreserved in liquid nitrogen vapor phase. Purity and quantity of every magnetically sorted T cell population were checked by analytical flow cytometry. Each sorted fraction had its genomic DNA isolated and then quantified by UV absorbance on a Nanodrop 2000c.

The data were obtained in a study of shared clonotypes between healthy human individuals (TCRdb year 2020). In terms of the full investigation: A couple of women and a few men aged 18 to 49 years were included in the cohort. Different laboratories and diverse techniques were used to prepare libraries and sequence TCR repertoires, to increase sequencing depth and limit assay-specific biases. For each donor, three plates each were used for CD4 naive and CD4 memory, two plates were used for CD8 naive, and one plate was used for CD8 memory. Blood TCR repertoires of about five healthy adults were deeply sequenced to estimate repertoire size and the extent of clonotype sharing between individuals. Between about 0.9 and 8.9 billion PBMCs per donor were obtained by leukapheresis.

Using the deep immunoSEQ assay, multiplex PCR amplified TCR CDR3 regions from genomic DNA. Extracted genomic DNA from each cell subset was distributed evenly across all wells of several immunoSEQ 96-well plates, and each plate was treated as a replicate. Each replicate PCR for sorted subsets received 200 ng genomic DNA, equal to about 30,000 T cell genomes. Purified libraries were quantified with a Qubit 3.0 fluorometer, sized on a Bioanalyzer 2100, and re-quantified with the KAPA Library Quantification kit. Every immunoSEQ 96-well plate was sequenced on a dedicated single-read 150-cycle Illumina NextSeq 550 flow cell. From the authors' description of their analysis: Because the immunoSEQ output held only junctional sequences and lacked quality scores, the filtering could not match the filtering applied to full-length reads. To assign V/J genes and CDR3, sequences were annotated using PyIR, a Python wrapper for IgBLAST v1.9, with IMGT germline references. Any read was removed if the V/J assignment was weak (E-value above 1e-6), the CDR3 was missing, or the read contained stop codons, out-of-frame junctions, or ambiguous translated residues. V3J clonotypes were defined as sequences sharing the same inferred V gene, J gene, and CDR3 amino acid sequence. The percentage overlap between two repertoires was calculated by dividing the number of shared unique clonotypes by the size of the smaller repertoire. Three approaches were used to assess repertoire richness: RTK rarefaction, the Chao1 estimator, and Recon v2.1 estimates of unobserved clonotypes. Generation probabilities for all TCRbeta clonotypes obtained by the gDNA method from a handful of donors were computed using OLGA. In its TCRdb copy, this immuneACCESS table keeps in-frame sequences only and misses some clones. Where compared with another copy, unresolved V genes explain less than half of these, and the others have no known cause. Clone size and V and J calls were adopted from that table, with D and trimming inferred from the DNA. The sample includes about 2 million clones, with 85% to 95% observed a single time. The ten most abundant clones make up 0.1% to 0.15% of the sample.

On the study overall, not on this receptor specifically: Clonotypes shared by all four sorted-subset donors showed higher generation probabilities than non-shared clonotypes. The small number of donors limited the genetic and exposure-history diversity represented. Sharing across a few donors was observed for around 5% of naive CD4, 3.5% of naive CD8, 2% to 2.5% of memory CD4, and about 0.4% of memory CD8 clonotypes. Only blood was sampled, and tissue TCR repertoires likely differ from those in blood. Naive subsets generally had larger estimated clonotype richness than memory subsets did. Pairwise subsampling indicated that sequencing depth was expected to affect the degree of clonotype sharing among donors. Even with the large sequencing depth, rarefaction of the sorted-subset datasets indicated that sequencing was incomplete.

This receptor was obtained from a man aged 18 to 30 in good health. The source material was naive CD4+ T cells sorted from blood. The intended sense of this specimen's cell subset or site label: CD45RA+ positively selected.

The nucleotides are TGTGCCAGCAGGACGACAGGGGGTGGTGGCTACACCTTC. The encoded protein is CASRTTGGGGYTF. Recombination connected TRBV6-1 to TRBJ1-2; the junction holds 9 bases that match TRBD1. From V the trimming removes 6 bases and from J it removes 7 bases, while the gene matches leave 6 bases of the junction unaccounted for. The CDR3 sequence holds 13 residues, the cysteine and phenylalanine included. The CDR3 DNA has 39 bases and is translated from base 1. The germline V gene gives CDR1 as MNHNS and CDR2 as SASEGT.